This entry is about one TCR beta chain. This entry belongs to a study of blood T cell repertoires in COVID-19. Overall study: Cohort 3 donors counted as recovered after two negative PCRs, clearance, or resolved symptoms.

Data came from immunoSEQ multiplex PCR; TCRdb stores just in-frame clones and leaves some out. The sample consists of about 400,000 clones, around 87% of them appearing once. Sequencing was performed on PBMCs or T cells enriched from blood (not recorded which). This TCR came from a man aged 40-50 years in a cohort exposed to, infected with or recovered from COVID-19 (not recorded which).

The CDR3 DNA sequence: TGTGCCAGCAGCTCTAGACAGGGGCTTTCTGGAAACACCATATATTTT. This codes for CASSSRQGLSGNTIYF. The chain employs TRBV11-2 and TRBJ1-3, with 8 nucleotides matching TRBD1. J was trimmed by 1 base and V by 4 bases; bases with no gene match: 6. The CDR3 runs 16 residues. Germline CDR1 reads SGHAT; CDR2 reads FQNNGV.